The rows below give T cell receptor beta chains drawn from one sample of a study of cytomegalovirus exposure and HLA in healthy donors. TCRdb's table, derived via immunoSEQ multiplex PCR, lists solely in-frame clones and lacks some. The data show some 350,000 clones, approximately 86% seen once. Specimen: PBMCs. The receptors shown here come from a woman in her thirties in good health and CMV-seropositive. Each CDR3 is given with its conserved first and last residue. The D gene is left open where the match is weak. A clone size is listed for some rows: how often the clone was seen (once, few, many), or a class if it is expanded.

abundance	v_gene	j_gene	d_gene	len	CDR3nt	CDR3aa
once	TRBV28	TRBJ1-2	TRBD1	12	TGTGCCAGCAACACAGGGGGATGGGGCTACACCTTC	CASNTGGWGYTF
-	TRBV30	TRBJ1-5	-	14	TGTGCCTGGAGTGAGAAGAACCTCATGGAGCCCCAGCATTTT	CAWSEKNLMEPQHF
-	TRBV18	TRBJ2-7	-	18	TGTGCCAGCTCACCACCTTCCGCTGCTGGCAGGGCGCTAGGGGAGCAGTACTTC	CASSPPSAAGRALGEQYF
-	TRBV5-6	TRBJ2-6	-	12	TGTGCCAGCAGCTCTGGGGCCAACGTCCTGACTTTC	CASSSGANVLTF
-	TRBV19	TRBJ1-2	-	14	TGTGCCAGTAAGGGCCGGGCAGGGGAGGATGGCTACACCTTC	CASKGRAGEDGYTF
-	TRBV23-1	TRBJ1-4	-	17	TGCGCCAGCAGTCCCTCGCCACTAGGGCACCCAGGGAAAAAACTGTTTTTT	CASSPSPLGHPGKKLFF
-	TRBV6-6	TRBJ2-2	-	11	TGTGCCAGCGGCCAAACCGGGGAGCTGTTTTTT	CASGQTGELFF
-	TRBV5-1	TRBJ2-7	-	13	TGCGCCAGCAGCTTAAACTGGGGCGGCGAGCAGTACTTC	CASSLNWGGEQYF
-	TRBV19	TRBJ1-5	-	14	TGTGCCAGTACCCCAGGTCTGAGCAATCAGCCCCAGCATTTT	CASTPGLSNQPQHF
-	TRBV5-1	TRBJ1-6	-	15	TGCGCCAGCAGCTTGGCAGGGGCTGGGCGGTCACCCCTCCACTTT	CASSLAGAGRSPLHF
-	TRBV2	TRBJ1-2	TRBD1	13	TGTGCCAGCAGTGAACGACAGGGCTATGGCTACACCTTC	CASSERQGYGYTF
-	TRBV28	TRBJ2-7	-	14	TGTGCCAGCAGGAAACAGGGGAGGAGGAACGAGCAGTACTTC	CASRKQGRRNEQYF
-	TRBV7-9	TRBJ1-1	-	16	TGTGCCAGCAGCTTACCCACGGGACCCATGAACACTGAAGCTTTCTTT	CASSLPTGPMNTEAFF
-	TRBV19	TRBJ2-5	-	17	TGTGCCAGTAGTCCCCAGAGGATCCAGGCGTTTCAAGAGACCCAGTACTTC	CASSPQRIQAFQETQYF
-	TRBV2	TRBJ2-3	TRBD2	12	TGTGCCAGCCTGGGACTACTTGATACGCAGTATTTT	CASLGLLDTQYF
-	TRBV5-6	TRBJ2-7	-	12	TGTGCCAGCAGCTTGGCCCCCTACGAGCAGTACTTC	CASSLAPYEQYF
-	TRBV4-1	TRBJ2-2	TRBD2	17	TGCGCCAGCAGCCAAGGTCTAGCGGGGACGAACACCGGGGAGCTGTTTTTT	CASSQGLAGTNTGELFF
-	TRBV4-3	TRBJ1-2	TRBD1	14	TGCGCCAGCAGCCAAGACCCAGGACAGGGTGGCTACACCTTC	CASSQDPGQGGYTF
-	TRBV28	TRBJ1-6	TRBD1	14	TGTGCCAGCAGTTCGGACAGGAGGAAGTCACCCCTCCACTTT	CASSSDRRKSPLHF
-	TRBV9	TRBJ2-1	-	14	TGTGCCAGCAGCGTACAGGGGGGCTACAATGAGCAGTTCTTC	CASSVQGGYNEQFF
few	TRBV30	TRBJ1-1	-	14	TGTGCCTGGACTTTAGGGGTGACCGACACTGAAGCTTTCTTT	CAWTLGVTDTEAFF
-	TRBV5-1	TRBJ2-2	-	15	TGCGCCAGCAGCTTGGGGATGGTGAACACCGGGGAGCTGTTTTTT	CASSLGMVNTGELFF
few	TRBV7-2	TRBJ1-5	TRBD1	14	TGTGCCAGCAGCTCCGGACAGGGCTATCAGCCCCAGCATTTT	CASSSGQGYQPQHF
-	TRBV9	TRBJ2-7	TRBD1	16	TGTGCCAGCAGCCACGGGAGAGGGACAGGGGGCTACGAGCAGTACTTC	CASSHGRGTGGYEQYF
-	TRBV7-6	TRBJ2-7	-	15	TGTGCCAGCAGCTTAGCGCCGGGGGTCTCCTACGAGCAGTACTTC	CASSLAPGVSYEQYF
few	TRBV15	TRBJ1-2	-	16	TGTGCCACCAGCAGAGATCGGGGGGTATTTAACTATGGCTACACCTTC	CATSRDRGVFNYGYTF
-	TRBV2	TRBJ1-5	-	15	TGTGCCAGCAGTGAAGCGCTGGCAGGTAATCAGCCCCAGCATTTT	CASSEALAGNQPQHF
-	TRBV5-8	TRBJ2-7	TRBD1	13	TGTGCCAGCAGCCATAGACAGGGGTGGGAGCAGTACTTC	CASSHRQGWEQYF
-	TRBV28	TRBJ2-5	-	16	TGTGCCAGCAGTTTATCCCGCGGGTCCATTCTGGAGACCCAGTACTTC	CASSLSRGSILETQYF
-	TRBV7-9	TRBJ2-7	-	15	TGTGCCAGCAGCCAAAGCGGGACAGGCTCCTACGAGCAGTACTTC	CASSQSGTGSYEQYF
-	TRBV5-6	TRBJ1-5	TRBD1	19	TGTGCCAGCAGCCTGCGACAGGGGGCAGGGGCATATAGCAATCAGCCCCAGCATTTT	CASSLRQGAGAYSNQPQHF
-	TRBV5-1	TRBJ2-3	TRBD1	16	TGCGCCAGCAGCTTCACAGGGTCTACAGGGGCAGATACGCAGTATTTT	CASSFTGSTGADTQYF
-	TRBV29-1	TRBJ2-7	TRBD2	13	TGCAGCGTTGCAGCGGGAGACGCCTACGAGCAGTACTTC	CSVAAGDAYEQYF
-	TRBV9	TRBJ2-3	-	15	TGTGCCAGCAGCGTAGATTTCCGCAGGTTTGATACGCAGTATTTT	CASSVDFRRFDTQYF
-	TRBV20-1	TRBJ2-1	-	10	TGCAGTGCCCGGGAAGGTGAGCAGTTCTTC	CSAREGEQFF
-	TRBV27	TRBJ1-5	-	13	TGTGCCAGCAGTTTGGGCCTTTATCAGCCCCAGCATTTT	CASSLGLYQPQHF
-	TRBV28	TRBJ1-6	TRBD1	14	TGTGCCAGCAGTTCCGGGACAGCGACTTCACCCCTCCACTTT	CASSSGTATSPLHF
-	TRBV19	TRBJ1-1	TRBD1	14	TGTGCCAGTAGTCTACAGGGACAGTACACTGAAGCTTTCTTT	CASSLQGQYTEAFF
-	TRBV7-6	TRBJ2-7	TRBD1	13	TGTGCCAGCAGCCCCGGGACAGACTACGAGCAGTACTTC	CASSPGTDYEQYF
-	TRBV28	TRBJ2-2	-	17	TGTGCCAGCACTTCGACACCCGGGACACTCAACACCGGGGAGCTGTTTTTT	CASTSTPGTLNTGELFF
once	TRBV9	TRBJ1-5	-	13	TGTGCCAGCAGCGCCGGGGTGAATCAGCCCCAGCATTTT	CASSAGVNQPQHF
-	TRBV6-1	TRBJ2-7	TRBD2	14	TGTGCCAGCATAGTGACTAGCGGGAGCTACGAGCAGTACTTC	CASIVTSGSYEQYF
few	TRBV9	TRBJ2-1	TRBD1	15	TGTGCCAGCAGCGTAGAACAGGGGACGTACAATGAGCAGTTCTTC	CASSVEQGTYNEQFF
-	TRBV19	TRBJ2-1	-	12	TGTGCCAGTAGCATAAGCTACAATGAGCAGTTCTTC	CASSISYNEQFF
few	TRBV2	TRBJ1-5	TRBD1	15	TGTGCCAGCAGTCAAGGGACAGGGGACAATCAGCCCCAGCATTTT	CASSQGTGDNQPQHF
-	TRBV5-4	TRBJ2-7	TRBD2	15	TGTGCCAGCAGCTTGGGTCCTAGCGGAAACAACGAGCAGTACTTC	CASSLGPSGNNEQYF
-	TRBV9	TRBJ2-1	-	13	TGTGCCAGCAGCGTAGTGGTGGACAATGAGCAGTTCTTC	CASSVVVDNEQFF
once	TRBV30	TRBJ2-7	TRBD1	14	TGTGCCTGGACCCGGACAGGGCAAACCTACGAGCAGTACTTC	CAWTRTGQTYEQYF
-	TRBV5-1	TRBJ1-2	TRBD1	15	TGCGCCAGCAGCTTGGAACAGGGGGCTATATATGGCTACACCTTC	CASSLEQGAIYGYTF
-	TRBV29-1	TRBJ1-2	-	15	TGCAGCGTTTGGGGGGGAACAGGGACCAACTATGGCTACACCTTC	CSVWGGTGTNYGYTF
-	TRBV29-1	TRBJ2-7	-	17	TGCAGCGTTGAATGGGCAGACCCTGGCCGGGTGTCCTACGAGCAGTACTTC	CSVEWADPGRVSYEQYF
-	TRBV28	TRBJ2-2	TRBD1	15	TGTGCCAGCTCCCAGGCCAGGGGGTTAGCCGGGGAGCTGTTTTTT	CASSQARGLAGELFF
-	TRBV4-2	TRBJ1-6	TRBD1	18	TGTGCCAGCAGCCAGGACTTACCCGGACAGGACTATAATTCACCCCTCCACTTT	CASSQDLPGQDYNSPLHF
few	TRBV11-2	TRBJ2-7	TRBD1	13	TGTGCCAGCAGCTTAGATAGGGGGCGCGAGCAGTACTTC	CASSLDRGREQYF
-	TRBV28	TRBJ1-2	-	14	TGTGCCAGCAGTTTATTCCCGGACAGCCGTGGCTACACCTTC	CASSLFPDSRGYTF
few	TRBV9	TRBJ1-5	-	15	TGTGCCAGCAGCGTAGGTGGGGTTAGCAATCAGCCCCAGCATTTT	CASSVGGVSNQPQHF
once	TRBV7-9	TRBJ1-2	-	14	TGTGCCAGCAGCTTCTTACTTATGGGGGGCGATAATTCCTTC	CASSFLLMGGDNSF
-	TRBV29-1	TRBJ2-1	-	14	TGCAGCGTCCAATCTCGTAGCGTTTCCGATGAGCAGTTCTTC	CSVQSRSVSDEQFF
-	TRBV27	TRBJ2-1	TRBD2	17	TGTGCCAGCCCTCGCCCAAACATAGGACTAGCCTACAATGAGCAGTTCTTC	CASPRPNIGLAYNEQFF